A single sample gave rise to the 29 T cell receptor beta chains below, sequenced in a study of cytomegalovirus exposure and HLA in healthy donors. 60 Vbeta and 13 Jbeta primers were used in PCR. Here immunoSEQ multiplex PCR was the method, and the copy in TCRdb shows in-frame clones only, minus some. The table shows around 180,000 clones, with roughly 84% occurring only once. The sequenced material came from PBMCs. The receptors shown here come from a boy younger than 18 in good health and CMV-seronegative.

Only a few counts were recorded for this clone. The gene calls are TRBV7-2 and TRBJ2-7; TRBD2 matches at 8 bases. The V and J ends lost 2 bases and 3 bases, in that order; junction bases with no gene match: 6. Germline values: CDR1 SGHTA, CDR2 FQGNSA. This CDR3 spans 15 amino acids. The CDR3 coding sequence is TGTGCCAGCAGCTTAAGTGGCGGGGGGCACTACGAGCAGTACTTC. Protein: CASSLSGGGHYEQYF.

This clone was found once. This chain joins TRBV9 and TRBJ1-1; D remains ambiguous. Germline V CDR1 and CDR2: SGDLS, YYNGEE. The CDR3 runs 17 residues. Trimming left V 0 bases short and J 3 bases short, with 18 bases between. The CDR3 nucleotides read TGTGCCAGCAGCGTAGACCCTCTAGTAGGTTCGGACACTGAAGCTTTCTTT. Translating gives CASSVDPLVGSDTEAFF.

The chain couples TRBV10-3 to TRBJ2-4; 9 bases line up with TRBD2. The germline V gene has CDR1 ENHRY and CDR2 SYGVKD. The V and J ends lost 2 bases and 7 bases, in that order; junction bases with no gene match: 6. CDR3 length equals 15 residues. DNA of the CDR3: TGTGCCATCAGTGAGCGCGGGGGGGCAGGTAACATTCAGTACTTC. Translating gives CAISERGGAGNIQYF.

The CDR3 bases are TGTGCCAGCCGTACCTTGGCACTCCTGACGGGGGAGACCCAGTACTTC. It is translated as CASRTLALLTGETQYF. The chain couples TRBV27 to TRBJ2-5; maybe TRBD2 (5 bases). CDR1 is MNHEY, CDR2 SMNVEV, per germline (reference sequence). The CDR3 has 16 amino acids. The germline V and J ends were trimmed by 8 bases and 5 bases, with 24 bases remaining between them.

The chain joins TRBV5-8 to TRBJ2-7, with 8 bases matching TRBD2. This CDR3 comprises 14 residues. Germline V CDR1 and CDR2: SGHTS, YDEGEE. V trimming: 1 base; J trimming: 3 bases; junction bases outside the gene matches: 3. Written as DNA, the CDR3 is TGTGCCAGCAGCTTGAGACTAGCGATCTACGAGCAGTACTTC. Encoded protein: CASSLRLAIYEQYF.

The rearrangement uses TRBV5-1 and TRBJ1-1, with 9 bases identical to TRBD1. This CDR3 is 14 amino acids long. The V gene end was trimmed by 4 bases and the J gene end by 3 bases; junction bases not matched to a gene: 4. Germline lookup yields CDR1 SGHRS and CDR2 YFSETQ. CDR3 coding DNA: TGCGCCAGCAGCCCGCGGACAGGGGACACTGAAGCTTTCTTT. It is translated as CASSPRTGDTEAFF.

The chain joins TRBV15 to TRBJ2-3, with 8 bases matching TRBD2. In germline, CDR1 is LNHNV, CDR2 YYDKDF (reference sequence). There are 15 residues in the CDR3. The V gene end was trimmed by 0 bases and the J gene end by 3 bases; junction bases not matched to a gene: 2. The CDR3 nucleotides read TGTGCCACCAGCAGAGAGCGGGAGGCAACAGATACGCAGTATTTT. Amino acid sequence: CATSREREATDTQYF.

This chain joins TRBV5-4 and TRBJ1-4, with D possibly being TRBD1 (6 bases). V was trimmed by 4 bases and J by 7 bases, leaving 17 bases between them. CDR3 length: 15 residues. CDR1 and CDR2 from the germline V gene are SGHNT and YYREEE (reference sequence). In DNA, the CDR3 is TGTGCCAGCAGCGGTGAGGGGCAAGGGGGTGAAAAACTGTTTTTT. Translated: CASSGEGQGGEKLFF.

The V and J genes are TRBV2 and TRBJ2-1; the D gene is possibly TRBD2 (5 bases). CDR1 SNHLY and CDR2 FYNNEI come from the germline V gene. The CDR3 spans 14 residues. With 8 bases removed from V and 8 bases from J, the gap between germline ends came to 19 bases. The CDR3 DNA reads TGTGCCAGCGGAGGTATAGATGAGGCCGATGAGCAGTTCTTC. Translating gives CASGGIDEADEQFF.

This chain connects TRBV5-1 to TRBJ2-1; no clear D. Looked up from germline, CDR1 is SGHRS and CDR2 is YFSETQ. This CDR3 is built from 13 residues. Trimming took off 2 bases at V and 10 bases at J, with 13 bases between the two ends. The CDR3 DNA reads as TGCGCCAGCAGCTTAAGCCCTACTTTAGAGCAGTTCTTC. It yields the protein CASSLSPTLEQFF.

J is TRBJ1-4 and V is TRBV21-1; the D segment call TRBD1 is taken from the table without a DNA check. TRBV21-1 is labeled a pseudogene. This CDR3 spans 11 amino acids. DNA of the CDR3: TGTGCCAGCCCGGACAGGGAAAAACTGTTTTTT. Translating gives CASPDREKLFF.

Here the CDR3 DNA reads TGTGCCAGCAGCCCTCTGAGCGCCGTTTACAATGAGCAGTTCTTC. It codes for CASSPLSAVYNEQFF. The chain joins TRBV9 to TRBJ2-1; D is unclear. V lost 4 bases and J lost 4, with 15 bases in between. Germline CDR1 reads SGDLS; CDR2 reads YYNGEE. The CDR3 is 15 residues long.

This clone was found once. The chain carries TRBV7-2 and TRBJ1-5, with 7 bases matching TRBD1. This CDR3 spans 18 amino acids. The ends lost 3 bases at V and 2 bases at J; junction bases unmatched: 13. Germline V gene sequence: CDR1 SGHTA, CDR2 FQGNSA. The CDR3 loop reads CASSFQTGGGAGNQPQHF. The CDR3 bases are TGTGCCAGCAGCTTTCAAACAGGAGGGGGCGCGGGCAATCAGCCCCAGCATTTT.

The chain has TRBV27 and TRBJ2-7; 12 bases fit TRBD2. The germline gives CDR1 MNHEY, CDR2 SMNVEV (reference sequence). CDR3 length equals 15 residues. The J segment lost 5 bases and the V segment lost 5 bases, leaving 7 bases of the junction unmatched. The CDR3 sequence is CASSRTSGVMDEQYF. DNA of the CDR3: TGTGCCAGCAGTCGGACTAGCGGGGTGATGGACGAGCAGTACTTC.

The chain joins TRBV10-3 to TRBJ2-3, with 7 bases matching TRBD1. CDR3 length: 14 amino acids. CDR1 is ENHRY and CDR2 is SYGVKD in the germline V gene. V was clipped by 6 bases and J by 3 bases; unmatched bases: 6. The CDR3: CAIRNPDRTDTQYF. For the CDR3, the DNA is TGTGCCATCAGGAACCCGGACAGGACAGATACGCAGTATTTT.

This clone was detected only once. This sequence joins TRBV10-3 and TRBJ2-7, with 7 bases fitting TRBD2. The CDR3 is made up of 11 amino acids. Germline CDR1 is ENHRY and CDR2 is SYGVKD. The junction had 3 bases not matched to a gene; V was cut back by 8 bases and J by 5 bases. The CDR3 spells CAIRGGDEQYF. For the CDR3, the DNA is TGTGCCATCCGGGGAGGGGACGAGCAGTACTTC.

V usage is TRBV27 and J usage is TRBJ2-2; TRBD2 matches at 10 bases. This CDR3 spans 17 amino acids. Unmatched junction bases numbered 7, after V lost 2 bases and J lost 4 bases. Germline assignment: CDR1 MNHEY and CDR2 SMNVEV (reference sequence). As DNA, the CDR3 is TGTGCCAGCAGTTTACCGGCACTAGCGGGGACCACCGGGGAGCTGTTTTTT. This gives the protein CASSLPALAGTTGELFF.

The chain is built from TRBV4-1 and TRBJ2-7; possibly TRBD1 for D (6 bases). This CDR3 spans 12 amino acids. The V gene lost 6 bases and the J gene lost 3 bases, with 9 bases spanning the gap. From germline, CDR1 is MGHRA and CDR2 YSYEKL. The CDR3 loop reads CASRSQGYEQYF. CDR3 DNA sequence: TGCGCCAGCAGGTCACAGGGCTACGAGCAGTACTTC.

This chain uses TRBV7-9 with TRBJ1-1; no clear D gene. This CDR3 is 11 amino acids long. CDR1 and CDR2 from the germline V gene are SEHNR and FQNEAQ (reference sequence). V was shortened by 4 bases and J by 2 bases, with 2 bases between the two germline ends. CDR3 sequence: CASSSNTEAFF. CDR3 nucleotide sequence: TGTGCCAGCAGCTCTAACACTGAAGCTTTCTTT.

The CDR3, as DNA: TGTGCCAGCAGTGTAAGACTAGCGGCCGACAATGAGCAGTTCTTC. It encodes CASSVRLAADNEQFF. The gene calls are TRBV2 and TRBJ2-1; TRBD2 agrees at 9 bases. The CDR3 is made up of 15 amino acids. Germline V gives CDR1 SNHLY, CDR2 FYNNEI. Germline trimming cut 4 bases from V and 5 bases from J; bases unmatched to any gene: 6.

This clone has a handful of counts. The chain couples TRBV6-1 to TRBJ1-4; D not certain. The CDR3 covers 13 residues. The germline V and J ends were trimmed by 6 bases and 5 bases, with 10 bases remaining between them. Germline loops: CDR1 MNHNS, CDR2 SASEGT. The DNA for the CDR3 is TGTGCCAGCAGGCATGGGGAGAATGAAAAACTGTTTTTT. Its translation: CASRHGENEKLFF.

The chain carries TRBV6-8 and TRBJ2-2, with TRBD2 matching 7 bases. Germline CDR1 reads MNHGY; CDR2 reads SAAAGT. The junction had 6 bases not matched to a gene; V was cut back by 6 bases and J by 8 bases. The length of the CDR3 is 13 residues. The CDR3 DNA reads TGTGCCAGCAGCCCACTAGCGTCAGGGGAGCTGTTTTTT. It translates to CASSPLASGELFF.

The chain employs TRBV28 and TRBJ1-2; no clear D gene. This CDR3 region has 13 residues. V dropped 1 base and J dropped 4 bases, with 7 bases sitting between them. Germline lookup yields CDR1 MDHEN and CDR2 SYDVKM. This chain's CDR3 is CASSLSPSYGYTF. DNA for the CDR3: TGTGCCAGCAGTTTATCCCCGTCCTATGGCTACACCTTC.

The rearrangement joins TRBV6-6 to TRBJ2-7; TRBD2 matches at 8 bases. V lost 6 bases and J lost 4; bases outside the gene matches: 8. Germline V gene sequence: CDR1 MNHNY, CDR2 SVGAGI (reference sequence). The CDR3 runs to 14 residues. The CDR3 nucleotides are TGTGCCAGCAGCCTCCGTCCTAGCGGGTACGAGCAGTACTTC. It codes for CASSLRPSGYEQYF.

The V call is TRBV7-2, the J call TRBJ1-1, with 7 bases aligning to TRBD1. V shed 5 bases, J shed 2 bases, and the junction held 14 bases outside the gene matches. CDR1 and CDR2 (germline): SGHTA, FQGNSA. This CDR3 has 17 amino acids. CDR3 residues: CASSPLFYRGRNTEAFF. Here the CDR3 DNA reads TGTGCCAGCAGCCCTCTTTTTTACAGGGGCCGAAACACTGAAGCTTTCTTT.

CDR3 sequence: CASSSSRTSLAYEQYF. CDR3 DNA: TGTGCCAGCAGTTCTTCCCGGACTAGCTTGGCGTACGAGCAGTACTTC. This rearrangement joins TRBV27 to TRBJ2-7; 8 bases fit TRBD2. This CDR3 region has 16 residues. The V segment lost 4 bases and the J segment 4 bases; nucleotides outside the gene matches: 12. Germline CDR1 and CDR2: MNHEY and SMNVEV (reference sequence).

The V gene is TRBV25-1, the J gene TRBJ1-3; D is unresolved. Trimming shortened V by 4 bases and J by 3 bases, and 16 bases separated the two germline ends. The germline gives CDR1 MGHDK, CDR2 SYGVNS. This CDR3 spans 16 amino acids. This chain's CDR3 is CASSALFAGGGNTIYF. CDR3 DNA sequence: TGTGCCAGCAGTGCCCTCTTCGCCGGAGGTGGAAACACCATATATTTT. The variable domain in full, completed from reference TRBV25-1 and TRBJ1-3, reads EADIYQTPRYLVIGTGKKITLECSQTMGHDKMYWYQQDPGMELHLIHYSYGVNSTEKGDLSSESTVSRIRTEHFPLTLESARPSHTSQYLCASSALFAGGGNTIYFGEGSWLTVV.

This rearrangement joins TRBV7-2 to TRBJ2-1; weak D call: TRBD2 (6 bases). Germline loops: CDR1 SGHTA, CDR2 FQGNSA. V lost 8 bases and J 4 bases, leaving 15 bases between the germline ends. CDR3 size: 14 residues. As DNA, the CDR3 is TGTGCCAGCCATAGGGTAGCGGCATACAATGAGCAGTTCTTC. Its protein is CASHRVAAYNEQFF.

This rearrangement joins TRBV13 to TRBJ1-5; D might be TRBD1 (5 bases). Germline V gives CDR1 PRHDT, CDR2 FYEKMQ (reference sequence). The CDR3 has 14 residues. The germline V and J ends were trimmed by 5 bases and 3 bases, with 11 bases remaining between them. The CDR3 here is CASSLREANQPQHF. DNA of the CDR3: TGTGCCAGCAGCCTCAGGGAGGCCAATCAGCCCCAGCATTTT.